This passage covers 17 T cell receptor beta chains from one sample sequenced in a study of T cell repertoires in ileal Crohn's disease (dated by TCRdb to the late 2010s). The receptor library was made with the immunoSEQ multiplex PCR assay. TCRdb mirrors the immuneACCESS table, restricted to in-frame sequences. Some clones are absent from its copies; in checked studies, under half trace to an unresolved V gene, and the reason for the others is unknown. The sample contains around 4,500 clones, about 82% of them found a single time. Around 4.1% of the sample comes from the top ten. The sample's time point, from its label and the paper: neoterminal ileum biopsy at postoperative endoscopy, about 6 months after surgery. Sample: ileal tissue. The receptors come from an adult with Crohn's disease.

The V call is TRBV7-8, the J call TRBJ1-1; D might be TRBD1 (5 bases). Germline CDR1 and CDR2: SGHVS and FQNEAQ. Trimming cost V 2 bases and J 3 bases, with 10 bases left between them. This CDR3 comprises 14 residues. This CDR3 reads CASSLKGRDTEAFF. The CDR3 coding sequence is TGTGCCAGCAGCTTAAAGGGACGGGACACTGAAGCTTTCTTT.

The chain links TRBV11-2 to TRBJ1-4; tentatively, D is TRBD1 (6 bases). The CDR3 runs 17 residues. The germline gives CDR1 SGHAT, CDR2 FQNNGV. V shed 0 bases and J shed 3 bases, with 14 bases lying between them. The DNA of the CDR3 is TGTGCCAGCAGCTTAGATAGGGCAGGGGCTTCTAATGAAAAACTGTTTTTT. This translates into CASSLDRAGASNEKLFF.

The chain links TRBV28 to TRBJ1-4; D possibly corresponds to TRBD1 (6 bases). V lost 2 bases and J lost 5, with 12 bases in between. In germline, CDR1 is MDHEN, CDR2 SYDVKM. This CDR3 region has 15 residues. This CDR3 is CASSLTGARNEKLFF. CDR3 DNA: TGTGCCAGCAGTTTAACGGGGGCCCGAAATGAAAAACTGTTTTTT.

The rearrangement uses TRBV9 and TRBJ2-2; 7 nucleotides match TRBD1. Germline CDR1 reads SGDLS; CDR2 reads YYNGEE. The length of the CDR3 is 15 residues. Losses at the gene ends were 3 bases for V and 4 bases for J; bases not matched to a gene: 6. The CDR3 bases are TGTGCCAGCAGCGATACAGGGGTCGGCACCGGGGAGCTGTTTTTT. Translated: CASSDTGVGTGELFF.

The chain joins TRBV5-1 to TRBJ1-4; D unresolved. The V end lost 0 bases, the J end lost 0 bases, and 6 bases lay between the germline ends. CDR1 is SGHRS, CDR2 YFSETQ, per germline. This CDR3 has 15 amino acids. CDR3 region: CASSLGYATNEKLFF. Written as DNA, the CDR3 is TGCGCCAGCAGCTTGGGATATGCAACTAATGAAAAACTGTTTTTT.

J is TRBJ2-3 and V is TRBV7-3; D might be TRBD1 (5 bases). This CDR3 has 16 amino acids. Between the trimmed V and J ends, which lost 5 bases and 0 bases, there was a span of 15 bases. In germline, CDR1 is SGHTA, CDR2 FQGTGA. CDR3 sequence (DNA): TGTGCCAGCAGCGCATACACAGGTCGCAGCACAGATACGCAGTATTTT. Translating it yields CASSAYTGRSTDTQYF.

DNA of the CDR3: TGTGCCAGCAGCTTATTCTCGGGGACCAATGAGCAGTTCTTC. The encoded protein is CASSLFSGTNEQFF. The J gene is TRBJ2-1, the V gene TRBV7-2; perhaps D is TRBD1 or TRBD2 (5 bases each). V was trimmed by 2 bases and J by 6 bases, leaving 11 bases between them. Looked up from germline, CDR1 is SGHTA and CDR2 is FQGNSA. The CDR3 length is 14 residues.

The J gene is TRBJ2-2, the V gene TRBV9; no firm D call. In germline, CDR1 is SGDLS, CDR2 YYNGEE. V lost 3 bases to trimming and J lost 6 bases, with 6 bases between them. The CDR3 length is 12 residues. The CDR3 nucleotides read TGTGCCAGCAGCGGTGACGCCGGGGAGCTGTTTTTT. Its translation is CASSGDAGELFF. The variable domain in full, completed from reference TRBV9 and TRBJ2-2, reads DSGVTQTPKHLITATGQRVTLRCSPRSGDLSVYWYQQSLDQGLQFLIQYYNGEERAKGNILERFSAQQFPDLHSELNLSSLELGDSALYFCASSGDAGELFFGEGSRLTVL.

This clone turned up a few times. The chain carries TRBV5-4 and TRBJ1-3; D is unclear. The V end was cut by 1 base, the J end by 1 base, with 6 bases between. CDR1 and CDR2 (germline): SGHNT, YYREEE (reference sequence). The CDR3 loop spans 14 amino acids. CDR3 loop: CASSLYGSGNTIYF. The CDR3 nucleotides read TGTGCCAGCAGCTTGTACGGGTCTGGAAACACCATATATTTT. Complete variable domain (other parts from reference TRBV5-4 and TRBJ1-3): ETGVTQSPTHLIKTRGQQVTLRCSSQSGHNTVSWYQQALGQGPQFIFQYYREEENGRGNFPPRFSGLQFPNYSSELNVNALELDDSALYLCASSLYGSGNTIYFGEGSWLTVV.

This chain joins TRBV6-5 and TRBJ2-1; TRBD1 or TRBD2 may be the D gene (6 bases each). Germline V gene data show CDR1 as MNHEY and CDR2 as SVGAGI. V was clipped by 2 bases and J by 7 bases, with 9 bases between them. The CDR3 runs to 13 residues. In DNA, the CDR3 is TGTGCCAGCAGTTACGAGGGGGGTAATGAGCAGTTCTTC. Protein sequence: CASSYEGGNEQFF.

The CDR3 DNA reads TGTGCCAGCAGCAACAGCGGGAGGAGCTCCTACGAGCAGTACTTC. This gives the protein CASSNSGRSSYEQYF. The chain joins TRBV4-2 to TRBJ2-7, with 9 bases that match TRBD2. Germline V gene lookup returns CDR1 LGHNA and CDR2 YNFKEQ. There are 15 residues in the CDR3. With V trimmed by 5 bases and J by 0 bases, 5 bases remained unmatched.

The CDR3 DNA reads TGCAGCGTTTCTTCTAGGGATCTCTATGGCTACACCTTC. Residues: CSVSSRDLYGYTF. This chain connects TRBV29-1 to TRBJ1-2; D is uncertain. V dropped 5 bases and J dropped 4 bases, with 14 bases sitting between them. This CDR3 has 13 amino acids. Germline CDR1 and CDR2: SQVTM and ANQGSEA.

This clone has only one observation. The V call is TRBV16, the J call TRBJ2-7; D possibly uses TRBD1 or TRBD2 (6 bases each). The length of the CDR3 is 15 residues. Germline CDR1 KGHSY, CDR2 FQNENV. V lost 2 bases and J lost 5, with 16 bases in between. DNA of the CDR3: TGTGCCAGCAGCCAAATGGGGGGCCCGGGGGACGAGCAGTACTTC. Its translation: CASSQMGGPGDEQYF.

The rearrangement joins TRBV6-5 to TRBJ2-7; tentatively, D is TRBD1 (6 bases). With 0 bases removed from V and 3 bases from J, the gap between germline ends came to 12 bases. From germline, CDR1 is MNHEY and CDR2 SVGAGI. This CDR3 is 15 amino acids long. CDR3 bases: TGTGCCAGCAGTTACTCATTCGAGGGGGACTACGAGCAGTACTTC. Translating it yields CASSYSFEGDYEQYF.

The chain recombines TRBV4-1 with TRBJ2-3; 8 positions agree with TRBD2. The germline V gene encodes CDR1 MGHRA and CDR2 YSYEKL. The CDR3 extends over 17 amino acids. The ends lost 4 bases at V and 4 bases at J; junction bases unmatched: 13. The CDR3 protein is CASSPTRAGGGADTQYF. The DNA of the CDR3 is TGCGCCAGCAGCCCGACCCGGGCCGGGGGGGGAGCAGATACGCAGTATTTT.

Concerning this clone: Additional DNA sequences in this sample encode the identical CDR3. The chain employs TRBV18 and TRBJ2-5; no reliable D call. Looked up from germline, CDR1 is KGHSH and CDR2 is LQKENI. There are 12 residues in the CDR3. Trimming pared 0 bases from V and 5 bases from J, leaving 4 bases between. As DNA, the CDR3 is TGTGCCAGCTCACCACCGGAGGAGACCCAGTACTTC. It specifies CASSPPEETQYF.

The chain links TRBV5-4 to TRBJ2-1; 10 bases are a match to TRBD2. V shed 3 bases and J 2 bases; nucleotides not matched to a gene: 5. The V gene's germline CDR1 is SGHNT and CDR2 YYREEE (reference sequence). The CDR3 runs to 16 residues. For the CDR3, the DNA is TGTGCCAGCAGCTCGACAAGCGGGAGGGCCTACAATGAGCAGTTCTTC. This sequence encodes CASSSTSGRAYNEQFF.